This TCR beta chain stems from a study of blood T cell repertoires in COVID-19. In the study overall: Whether acute or convalescent, the COVID-19 samples came from the United States, Italy and Spain. PBMCs, B-cell-depleted T cells, or T cells provided the cDNA or gDNA that made up the material.

Source study methods: Estimated nucleated cell counts came from reference gene primer amplification. Some clones are missing from TCRdb's copy, which holds only in-frame ones; the method was immunoSEQ multiplex PCR. V, J and clone size derive from that table, while D and trimming were established from the DNA sequence. The sample shows 200,000 or so clones, about 90% of them seen only once. V trimming: 4 bases; J trimming: 11 bases; junction bases outside the gene matches: 7. Germline CDR1 reads SGHRS; CDR2 reads YFSETQ. CDR3 length equals 13 residues. A few counts support this clone. The chain combines TRBV5-1 with TRBJ1-4, with 8 bases fitting TRBD1. Sequencing was carried out using peripheral blood. This receptor was obtained from a man between 40 and 49 years old with active or convalescent COVID-19. The DNA of the CDR3 is TGCGCCAGCAGCATAGGACAGGGTGGGAAACTGTTTTTT. Its protein product is CASSIGQGGKLFF.